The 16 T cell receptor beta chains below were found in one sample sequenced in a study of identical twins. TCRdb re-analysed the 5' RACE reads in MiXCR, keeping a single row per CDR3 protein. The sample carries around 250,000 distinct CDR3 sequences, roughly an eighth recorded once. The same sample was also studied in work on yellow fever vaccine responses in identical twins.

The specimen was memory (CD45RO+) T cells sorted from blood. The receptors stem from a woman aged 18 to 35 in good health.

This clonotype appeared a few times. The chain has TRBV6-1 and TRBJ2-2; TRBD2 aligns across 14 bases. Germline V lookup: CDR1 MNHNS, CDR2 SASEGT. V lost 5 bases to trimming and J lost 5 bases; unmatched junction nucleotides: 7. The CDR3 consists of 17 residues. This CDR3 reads CASSLSGTSGSTGELFF. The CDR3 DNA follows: TGTGCCAGCAGTCTGAGCGGGACTAGCGGGAGTACCGGGGAGCTGTTTTTT.

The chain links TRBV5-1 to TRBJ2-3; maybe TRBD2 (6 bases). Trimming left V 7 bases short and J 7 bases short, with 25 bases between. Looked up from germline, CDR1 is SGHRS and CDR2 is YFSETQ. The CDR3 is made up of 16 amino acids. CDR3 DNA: TGCGCCAGCCGACTCGGGGGACTCCCTCTGAACCATACGCAGTATTTT. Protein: CASRLGGLPLNHTQYF.

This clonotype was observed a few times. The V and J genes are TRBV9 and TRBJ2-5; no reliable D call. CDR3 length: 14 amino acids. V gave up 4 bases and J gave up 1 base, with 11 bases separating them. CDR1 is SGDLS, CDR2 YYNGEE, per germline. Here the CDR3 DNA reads TGTGCCAGCAGCCTCGGCCTCCGCCAAGAGACCCAGTACTTC. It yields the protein CASSLGLRQETQYF. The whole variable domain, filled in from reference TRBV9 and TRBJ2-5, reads DSGVTQTPKHLITATGQRVTLRCSPRSGDLSVYWYQQSLDQGLQFLIQYYNGEERAKGNILERFSAQQFPDLHSELNLSSLELGDSALYFCASSLGLRQETQYFGPGTRLLVL.

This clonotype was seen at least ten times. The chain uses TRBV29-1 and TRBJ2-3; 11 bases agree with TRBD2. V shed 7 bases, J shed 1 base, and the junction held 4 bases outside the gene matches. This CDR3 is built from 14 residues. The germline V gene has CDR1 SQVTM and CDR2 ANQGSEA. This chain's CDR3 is CSALAGGGTDTQYF. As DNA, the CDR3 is TGCAGCGCCCTAGCGGGAGGTGGCACAGATACGCAGTATTTT.

The CDR3 is CASSRPPGQGGYEQYF. CDR3 nucleotide sequence: TGTGCCAGCAGTCGGCCTCCGGGACAGGGGGGTTACGAGCAGTACTTC. The chain recombines TRBV7-9 with TRBJ2-7; 11 positions match TRBD1. The V segment lost 6 bases and the J segment 4 bases; nucleotides outside the gene matches: 11. Germline V lookup: CDR1 SEHNR, CDR2 FQNEAQ (reference sequence). This CDR3 has 16 amino acids.

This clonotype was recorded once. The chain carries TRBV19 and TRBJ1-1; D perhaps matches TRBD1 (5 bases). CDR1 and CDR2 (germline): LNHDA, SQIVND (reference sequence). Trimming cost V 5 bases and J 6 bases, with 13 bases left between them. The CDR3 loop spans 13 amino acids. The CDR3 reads CASSPGFIAEAFF. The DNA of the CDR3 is TGTGCCAGTAGTCCAGGGTTTATAGCTGAAGCTTTCTTT. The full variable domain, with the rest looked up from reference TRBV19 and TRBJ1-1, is DGGITQSPKYLFRKEGQNVTLSCEQNLNHDAMYWYRQDPGQGLRLIYYSQIVNDFQKGDIAEGYSVSREKKESFPLTVTSAQKNPTAFYLCASSPGFIAEAFFGQGTRLTVV.

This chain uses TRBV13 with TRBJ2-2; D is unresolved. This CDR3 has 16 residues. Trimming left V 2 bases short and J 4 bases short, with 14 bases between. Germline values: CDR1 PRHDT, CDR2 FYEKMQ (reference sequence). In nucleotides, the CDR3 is TGTGCCAGCAGCTTATTCGGTAGGAAACCCACCGGGGAGCTGTTTTTT. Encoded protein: CASSLFGRKPTGELFF.

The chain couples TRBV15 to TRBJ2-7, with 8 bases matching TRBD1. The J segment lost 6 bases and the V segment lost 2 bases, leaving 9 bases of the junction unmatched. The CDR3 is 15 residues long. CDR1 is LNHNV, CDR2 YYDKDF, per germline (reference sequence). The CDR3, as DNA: TGTGCCACCAGCAGACTGACAGGGGAACTAGGCGAGCAGTACTTC. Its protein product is CATSRLTGELGEQYF.

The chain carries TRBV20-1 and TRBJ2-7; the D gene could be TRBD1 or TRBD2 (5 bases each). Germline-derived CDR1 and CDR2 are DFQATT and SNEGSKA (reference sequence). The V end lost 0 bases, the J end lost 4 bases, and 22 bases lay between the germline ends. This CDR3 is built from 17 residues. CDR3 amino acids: CSARDLLRDLRSYEQYF. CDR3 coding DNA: TGCAGTGCTAGAGATCTACTGAGGGACCTTAGAAGTTACGAGCAGTACTTC.

The CDR3 protein is CASSKGSYNSPLHF. Here the CDR3 DNA reads TGTGCCAGCAGCAAGGGTTCCTATAATTCACCCCTCCACTTT. The chain carries TRBV21-1 and TRBJ1-6. TRBV21-1 is described as a pseudogene. This CDR3 has 14 residues.

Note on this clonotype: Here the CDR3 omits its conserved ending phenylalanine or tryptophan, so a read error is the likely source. Here the CDR3 DNA reads TGTGCCAGTAGTTCGACAGGGTCTGACACTGAAGCTTTCCTT. Amino acids: CASSSTGSDTEAFL. V gene TRBV19 combines with J gene TRBJ1-1, with TRBD1 matching 7 bases. The CDR3 length is 14 residues. Losses at the gene ends were 5 bases for V and 3 bases for J; bases not matched to a gene: 6. CDR1 LNHDA and CDR2 SQIVND come from the germline V gene (reference sequence).

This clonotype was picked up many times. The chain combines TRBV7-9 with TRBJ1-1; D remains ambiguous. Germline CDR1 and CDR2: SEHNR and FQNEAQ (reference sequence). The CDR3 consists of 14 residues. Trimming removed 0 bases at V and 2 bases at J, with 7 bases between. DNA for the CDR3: TGTGCCAGCAGCTTAGCTGGCAGAAACACTGAAGCTTTCTTT. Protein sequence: CASSLAGRNTEAFF.

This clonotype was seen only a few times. CDR3 coding DNA: TGTGCCAGTAGTATGGTAAAGAAAGGCACAGATACGCAGTATTTT. Its protein product is CASSMVKKGTDTQYF. This chain joins TRBV19 and TRBJ2-3; no reliable D call. Germline V lookup: CDR1 LNHDA, CDR2 SQIVND (reference sequence). The CDR3 loop spans 15 amino acids. The V and J ends lost 3 bases and 1 base respectively, with 11 bases between them.

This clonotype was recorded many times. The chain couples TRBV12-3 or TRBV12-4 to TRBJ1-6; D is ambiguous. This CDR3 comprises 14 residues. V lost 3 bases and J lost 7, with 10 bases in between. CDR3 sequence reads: CASSFGSKNSPLHF. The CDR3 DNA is TGTGCCAGCAGTTTTGGGTCCAAAAATTCACCCCTCCACTTT.

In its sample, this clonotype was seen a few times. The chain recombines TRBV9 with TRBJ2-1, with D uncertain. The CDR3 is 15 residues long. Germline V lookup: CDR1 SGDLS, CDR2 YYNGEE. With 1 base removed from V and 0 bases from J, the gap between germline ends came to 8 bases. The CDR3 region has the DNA TGTGCCAGCAGCGTACATGCCAGCTCCTACAATGAGCAGTTCTTC. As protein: CASSVHASSYNEQFF.

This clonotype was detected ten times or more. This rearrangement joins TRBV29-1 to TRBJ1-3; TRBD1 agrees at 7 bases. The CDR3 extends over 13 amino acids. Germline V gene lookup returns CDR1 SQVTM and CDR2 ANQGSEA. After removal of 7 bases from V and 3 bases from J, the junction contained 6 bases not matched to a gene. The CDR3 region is CSGATGIGNTIYF. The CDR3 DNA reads TGCAGCGGCGCGACAGGGATTGGAAACACCATATATTTT.